The rows below give T cell receptor beta chains drawn from one sample of a study of CD4+ T cells in melanoma. Method: immunoSEQ multiplex PCR; TCRdb's copy keeps in-frame clones and lacks some. This sample yields 7,500 to 10,000 clones, of which more than 60% are seen a single time; around 24% belongs to the top ten. Sequenced input: cells from a culture (not recorded whether cultured in vitro). The receptors were sampled from a human donor with melanoma. Each CDR3 is given with its conserved first and last residue. Each record gives: clone size, V gene, D gene, J gene, CDR3 protein, CDR3 DNA. The D gene is left open where the match is weak. Some rows mark clone size as missing; the rest say once, few, many or name a class of expanded clone.

>.|TRBV19|TRBD1|TRBJ1-4
CASSIRGQGEKLFF
TGTGCCAGTAGTATCAGGGGACAGGGTGAAAAACTGTTTTTT
>.|TRBV5-1|.|TRBJ1-2
CASSWGSLSDVAF
TGCGCCAGCAGCTGGGGGTCACTAAGCGACGTAGCCTTC
>.|TRBV7-2|.|TRBJ1-1
CASSLILVEAFF
TGTGCCAGCAGCTTAATCTTGGTTGAAGCTTTCTTT
>.|TRBV6-6|.|TRBJ2-1
CASSYPRGEGNEQFF
TGTGCCAGCAGTTACCCCCGGGGCGAGGGCAATGAGCAGTTCTTC
>.|TRBV6-5|.|TRBJ1-1
CATYQNRNVNTEAFF
TGTGCCACCTATCAGAATAGAAACGTGAACACTGAAGCTTTCTTT
>few|TRBV5-4|TRBD2|TRBJ2-7
CASSLAPPSGATPYEQYF
TGTGCCAGCAGCTTGGCCCCACCTAGCGGGGCCACCCCCTACGAGCAGTACTTC
>large|TRBV6-4|.|TRBJ2-5
CATLRATQETQYF
TGTGCCACCCTCCGCGCTACTCAAGAGACCCAGTACTTC
>.|TRBV5-4|TRBD2|TRBJ2-2
CASSWAGAGGPGELFF
TGTGCCAGCAGCTGGGCAGGAGCGGGGGGGCCCGGGGAGCTGTTTTTT
>.|TRBV25-1|.|TRBJ1-1
CASSVFPGEGEAFF
TGTGCCAGTTCTGTCTTTCCAGGGGAGGGTGAAGCTTTCTTT
>.|TRBV18|.|TRBJ1-2
CASSPGAINYGYTF
TGTGCCAGCTCACCGGGGGCGATTAACTATGGCTACACCTTC
>.|TRBV5-1|.|TRBJ1-4
CASRQGLNEKLFF
TGCGCCAGCCGGCAGGGCCTTAATGAAAAACTGTTTTTT
>.|TRBV5-4|.|TRBJ1-1
CASSLVGATGTEAFF
TGTGCCAGCAGCTTGGTTGGGGCTACGGGCACTGAAGCTTTCTTT
>.|TRBV4-1|.|TRBJ1-4
CASSQLGLGTSREKLFF
TGCGCCAGCAGCCAACTGGGACTAGGGACGTCGCGGGAAAAACTGTTTTTT
>.|TRBV18|.|TRBJ2-3
CASSLNRAGDTQYF
TGTGCCAGCTCACTCAACAGGGCCGGAGATACGCAGTATTTT
>.|TRBV18|TRBD1|TRBJ1-1
CASSPGQGGNTEAFF
TGTGCCAGCTCCCCCGGGCAGGGGGGGAACACTGAAGCTTTCTTT
>.|TRBV25-1|.|TRBJ1-1
CASSESGRYMAFF
TGTGCCAGCAGTGAATCAGGGAGGTACATGGCTTTCTTT
>.|TRBV7-3|.|TRBJ2-3
CASSLGVSSGSTDTQYF
TGTGCCAGCAGCTTAGGGGTTTCTTCGGGGAGCACAGATACGCAGTATTTT
>once|TRBV6-2/TRBV6-3|.|TRBJ1-5
CASSEPGRHQPQHF
TGTGCCAGCAGCGAACCGGGTCGTCATCAGCCCCAGCATTTT
>.|TRBV5-1|.|TRBJ1-2
CASSLTAEVYGYTF
TGCGCCAGCAGCTTGACAGCAGAGGTGTACGGCTACACCTTC
>.|TRBV7-2|.|TRBJ2-7
CASSSLAGWSYEQYF
TGTGCCAGCAGCTCCCTGGCAGGGTGGTCCTACGAGCAGTACTTC
>once|TRBV15|.|TRBJ2-1
CATSRVQGGDEQFF
TGTGCCACCAGCAGAGTACAAGGCGGCGATGAGCAGTTCTTC
>.|TRBV3-1/TRBV3-2|.|TRBJ2-7
CASSQAGVRYEQYF
TGTGCCAGCAGCCAAGCGGGAGTACGCTACGAGCAGTACTTC
>few|TRBV9|.|TRBJ1-6
CASNPGTYNSPLHF
TGTGCCAGCAACCCGGGGACCTATAATTCACCCCTCCACTTT
>few|TRBV13|.|TRBJ2-7
CASSFGSTSSYEQYF
TGTGCCAGCAGCTTCGGTTCCACAAGCTCCTACGAGCAGTACTTC
>.|TRBV15|.|TRBJ1-3
CATSRGTTGNTIYF
TGTGCCACCAGCAGAGGGACAACTGGAAACACCATATATTTT
>.|TRBV28|.|TRBJ1-4
CASTTSGGLSEKLFF
TGTGCCAGCACCACGTCGGGGGGGCTAAGTGAAAAACTGTTTTTT
>.|TRBV5-1|TRBD1|TRBJ1-1
CASSTGQGRTEAFF
TGCGCCAGCAGCACGGGACAGGGTAGAACTGAAGCTTTCTTT
>.|TRBV5-1|.|TRBJ2-7
CASSPPFRGREGEQYF
TGCGCCAGCAGCCCGCCCTTCCGGGGCCGAGAAGGCGAGCAGTACTTC
>medium-sized|TRBV27|.|TRBJ2-3
CASSRVVRTDTQYF
TGTGCCAGCAGTCGGGTGGTCAGGACAGATACGCAGTATTTT
>few|TRBV7-2|TRBD2|TRBJ2-1
CASRIAGGPRNEQFF
TGTGCCAGCAGAATAGCGGGGGGGCCGCGCAATGAGCAGTTCTTC
>.|TRBV11-2|TRBD1|TRBJ1-1
CASGAGTGNTEAFF
TGTGCCAGCGGCGCCGGGACAGGGAACACTGAAGCTTTCTTT
>.|TRBV5-1|.|TRBJ2-6
CASRILPLIQGYRPEAGANVLTF
TGCGCCAGCAGGATCCTCCCATTGATTCAGGGGTACAGGCCGGAAGCTGGGGCCAACGTCCTGACTTTC
>once|TRBV27|TRBD1|TRBJ2-7
CASRGRAGTGAFEQYF
TGTGCCAGCAGAGGGAGGGCCGGGACAGGGGCTTTCGAGCAGTACTTC
>few|TRBV30|.|TRBJ1-3
CAWSTGRYSGNTIYF
TGTGCCTGGAGTACAGGACGGTACTCTGGAAACACCATATATTTT
>.|TRBV10-3|TRBD1|TRBJ1-2
CAISEGQGFSKRYGYTF
TGTGCCATCAGTGAGGGACAGGGGTTTTCTAAACGGTATGGCTACACCTTC
>.|TRBV18|.|TRBJ2-6
CASSQRGEFSGANVLTF
TGTGCCAGCTCACAACGCGGAGAGTTCTCTGGGGCCAACGTCCTGACTTTC
>.|TRBV12-3/TRBV12-4|.|TRBJ1-2
CASRRGSYGYTF
TGTGCCAGCAGACGGGGGTCGTATGGCTACACCTTC
>few|TRBV10-3|.|TRBJ1-3
CAISESAGNRNTIYF
TGTGCCATCAGTGAGTCGGCGGGGAATAGAAACACCATATATTTT
>.|TRBV5-1|.|TRBJ1-2
CASSLVRNYGYTF
TGCGCCAGCAGCTTGGTCCGTAACTATGGCTACACCTTC
>.|TRBV19|.|TRBJ2-3
CASSLHGGSSTDTQYF
TGTGCCAGTAGTCTACACGGGGGCTCGAGCACAGATACGCAGTATTTT
>.|TRBV18|.|TRBJ2-5
CASSPGTLETQYF
TGTGCCAGCTCACCAGGTACCTTAGAGACCCAGTACTTC
>.|TRBV6-2/TRBV6-3|.|TRBJ1-1
CASSRGNTEAFF
TGTGCCAGCAGCCGTGGGAACACTGAAGCTTTCTTT
>.|TRBV29-1|.|TRBJ1-1
CSVEGPGAATEAFF
TGCAGCGTTGAAGGCCCCGGGGCCGCCACTGAAGCTTTCTTT
>.|TRBV5-1|TRBD2|TRBJ2-2
CASSLGLAAATGELFF
TGCGCCAGCAGCTTGGGACTAGCGGCGGCCACCGGGGAGCTGTTTTTT
>once|TRBV14|.|TRBJ1-1
CASSQGLGGTAFF
TGTGCCAGCAGCCAAGGATTGGGGGGTACTGCTTTCTTT
>.|TRBV19|TRBD2|TRBJ2-5
CASSLDLAGGPKGTQYF
TGTGCCAGTAGTTTGGATTTGGCGGGGGGTCCTAAAGGGACCCAGTACTTC